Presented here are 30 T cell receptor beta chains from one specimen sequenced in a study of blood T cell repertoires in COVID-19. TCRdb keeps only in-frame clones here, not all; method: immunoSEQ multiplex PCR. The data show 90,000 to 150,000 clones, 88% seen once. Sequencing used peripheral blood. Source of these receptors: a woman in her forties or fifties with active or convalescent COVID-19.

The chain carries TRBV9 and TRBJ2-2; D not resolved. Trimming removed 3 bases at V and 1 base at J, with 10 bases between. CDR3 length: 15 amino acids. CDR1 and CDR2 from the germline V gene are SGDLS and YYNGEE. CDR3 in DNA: TGTGCCAGCAGCGACAGCCAGTGGAACACCGGGGAGCTGTTTTTT. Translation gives CASSDSQWNTGELFF.

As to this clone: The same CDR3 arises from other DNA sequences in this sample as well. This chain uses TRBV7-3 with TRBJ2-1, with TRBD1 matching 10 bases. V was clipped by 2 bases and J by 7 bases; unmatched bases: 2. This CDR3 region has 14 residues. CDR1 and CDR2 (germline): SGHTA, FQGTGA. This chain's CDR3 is CASSLGTGVNEQFF. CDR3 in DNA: TGTGCCAGCAGCTTAGGGACAGGGGTAAATGAGCAGTTCTTC.

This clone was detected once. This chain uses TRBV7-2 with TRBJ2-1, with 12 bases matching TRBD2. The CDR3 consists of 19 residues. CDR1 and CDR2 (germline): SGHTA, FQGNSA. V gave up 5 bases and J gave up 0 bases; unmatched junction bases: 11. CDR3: CASSPSTRLAGVSYNEQFF. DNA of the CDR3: TGTGCCAGCAGCCCATCAACAAGACTAGCGGGAGTCTCCTACAATGAGCAGTTCTTC.

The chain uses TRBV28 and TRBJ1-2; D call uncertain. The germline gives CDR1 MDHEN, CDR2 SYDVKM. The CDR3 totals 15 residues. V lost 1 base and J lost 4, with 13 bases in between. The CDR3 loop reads CASSLYPVSTYGYTF. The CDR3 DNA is TGTGCCAGCAGTTTATACCCGGTCTCTACCTATGGCTACACCTTC.

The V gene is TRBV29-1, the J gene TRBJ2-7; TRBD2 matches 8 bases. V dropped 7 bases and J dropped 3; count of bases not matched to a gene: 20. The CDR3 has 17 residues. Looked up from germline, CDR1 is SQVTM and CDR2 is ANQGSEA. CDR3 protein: CSAEWADLSGSFYEQYF. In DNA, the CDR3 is TGCAGCGCCGAATGGGCAGACTTGAGCGGGAGTTTCTACGAGCAGTACTTC.

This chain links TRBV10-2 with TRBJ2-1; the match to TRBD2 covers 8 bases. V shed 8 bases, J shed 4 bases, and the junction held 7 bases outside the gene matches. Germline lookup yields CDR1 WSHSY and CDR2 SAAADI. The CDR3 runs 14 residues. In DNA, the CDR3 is TGCGCCAGCCGATCGGGAGGGAGATACAATGAGCAGTTCTTC. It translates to CASRSGGRYNEQFF.

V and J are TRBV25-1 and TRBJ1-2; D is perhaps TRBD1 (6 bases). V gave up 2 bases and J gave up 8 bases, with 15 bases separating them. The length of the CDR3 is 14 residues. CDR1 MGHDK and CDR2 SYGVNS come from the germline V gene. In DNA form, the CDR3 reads TGTGCCAGCAGTGAAACGGGCCCAGGGGTGGGCTACACCTTC. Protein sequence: CASSETGPGVGYTF.

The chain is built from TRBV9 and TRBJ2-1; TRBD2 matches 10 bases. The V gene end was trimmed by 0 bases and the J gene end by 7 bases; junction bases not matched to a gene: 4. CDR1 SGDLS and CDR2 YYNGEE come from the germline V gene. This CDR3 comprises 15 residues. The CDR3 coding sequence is TGTGCCAGCAGCGTAGAAAGCGGGAGGGTTAATGAGCAGTTCTTC. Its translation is CASSVESGRVNEQFF.

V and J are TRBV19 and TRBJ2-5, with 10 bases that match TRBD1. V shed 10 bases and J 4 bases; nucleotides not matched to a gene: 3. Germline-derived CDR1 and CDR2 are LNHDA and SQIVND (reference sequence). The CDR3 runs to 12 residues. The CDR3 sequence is CATRDRGETQYF. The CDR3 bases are TGTGCCACCCGGGACAGGGGAGAGACCCAGTACTTC.

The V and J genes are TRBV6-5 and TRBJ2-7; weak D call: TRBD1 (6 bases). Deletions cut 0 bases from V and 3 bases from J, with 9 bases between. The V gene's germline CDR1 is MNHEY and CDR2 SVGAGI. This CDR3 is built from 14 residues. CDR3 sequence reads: CASSYSRGNYEQYF. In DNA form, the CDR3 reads TGTGCCAGCAGTTACTCGAGGGGGAACTACGAGCAGTACTTC.

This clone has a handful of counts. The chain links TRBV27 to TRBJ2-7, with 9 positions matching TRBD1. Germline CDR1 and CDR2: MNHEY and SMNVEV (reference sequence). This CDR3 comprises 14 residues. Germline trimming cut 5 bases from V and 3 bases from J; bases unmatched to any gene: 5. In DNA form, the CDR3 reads TGTGCCAGCAGTCTTGACAGGGGGGTCTACGAGCAGTACTTC. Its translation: CASSLDRGVYEQYF.

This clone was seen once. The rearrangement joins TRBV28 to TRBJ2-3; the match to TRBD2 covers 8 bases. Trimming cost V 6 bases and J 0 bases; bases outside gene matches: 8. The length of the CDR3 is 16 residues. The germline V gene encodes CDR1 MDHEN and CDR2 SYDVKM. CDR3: CASRLLRLASTDTQYF. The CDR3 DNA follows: TGTGCCAGCAGACTTCTCCGACTAGCGAGCACAGATACGCAGTATTTT.

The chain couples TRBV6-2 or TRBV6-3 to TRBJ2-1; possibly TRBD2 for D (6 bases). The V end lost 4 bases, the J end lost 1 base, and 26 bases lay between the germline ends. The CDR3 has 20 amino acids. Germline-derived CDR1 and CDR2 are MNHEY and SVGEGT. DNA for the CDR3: TGTGCCAGCAGTTTCCCCTTGGTTTTGGGTAGCGGAATGTCCTACAATGAGCAGTTCTTC. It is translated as CASSFPLVLGSGMSYNEQFF.

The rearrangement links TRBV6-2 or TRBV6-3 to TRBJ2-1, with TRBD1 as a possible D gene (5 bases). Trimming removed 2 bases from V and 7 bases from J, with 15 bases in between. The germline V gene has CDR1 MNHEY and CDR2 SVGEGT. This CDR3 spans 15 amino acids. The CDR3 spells CASSYIRGSGNEQFF. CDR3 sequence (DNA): TGTGCCAGCAGTTACATAAGGGGCTCAGGGAATGAGCAGTTCTTC.

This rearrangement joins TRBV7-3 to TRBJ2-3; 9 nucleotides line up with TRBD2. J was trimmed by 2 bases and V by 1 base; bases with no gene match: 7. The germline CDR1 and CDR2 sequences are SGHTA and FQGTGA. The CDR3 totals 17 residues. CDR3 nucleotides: TGTGCCAGCAGCTTAAACCCGACTAGCGGCAACACAGATACGCAGTATTTT. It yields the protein CASSLNPTSGNTDTQYF.

CDR3 sequence: CASSGAWGLRNEQFF. CDR3 nucleotide sequence: TGTGCCAGCAGCGGAGCTTGGGGCCTTAGGAATGAGCAGTTCTTC. The rearrangement links TRBV28 to TRBJ2-1; D may be TRBD1 (5 bases). Deletions cut 6 bases from V and 7 bases from J, with 19 bases between. Germline loops: CDR1 MDHEN, CDR2 SYDVKM. The CDR3 extends over 15 amino acids.

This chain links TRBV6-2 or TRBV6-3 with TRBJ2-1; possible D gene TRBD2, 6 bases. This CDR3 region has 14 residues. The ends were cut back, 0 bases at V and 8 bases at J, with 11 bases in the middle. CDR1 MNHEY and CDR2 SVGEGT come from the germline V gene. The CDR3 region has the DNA TGTGCCAGCAGTTACTCGGAGGGAGTCGATGAGCAGTTCTTC. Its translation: CASSYSEGVDEQFF.

CDR3 loop: CATSDQGLAGVNEQFF. The CDR3 bases are TGTGCCACCAGTGACCAAGGACTAGCGGGAGTCAATGAGCAGTTCTTC. The V and J genes are TRBV24-1 and TRBJ2-1, with 13 bases matching TRBD2. The V segment lost 4 bases and the J segment 6 bases; nucleotides outside the gene matches: 5. The CDR3 is 16 residues long. The germline V gene encodes CDR1 KGHDR and CDR2 SFDVKD.

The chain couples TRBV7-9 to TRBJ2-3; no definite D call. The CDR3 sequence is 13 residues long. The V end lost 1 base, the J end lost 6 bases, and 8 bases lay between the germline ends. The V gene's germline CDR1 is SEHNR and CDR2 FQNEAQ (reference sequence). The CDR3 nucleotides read TGTGCCAGCAGCTTAGACCCACGGGATACGCAGTATTTT. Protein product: CASSLDPRDTQYF.

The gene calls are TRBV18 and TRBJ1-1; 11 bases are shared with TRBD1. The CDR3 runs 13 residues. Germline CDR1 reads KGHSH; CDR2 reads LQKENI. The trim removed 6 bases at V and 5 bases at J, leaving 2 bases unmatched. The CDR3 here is CASSRDRGTEAFF. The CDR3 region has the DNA TGTGCCAGCTCCCGGGACAGGGGGACTGAAGCTTTCTTT.

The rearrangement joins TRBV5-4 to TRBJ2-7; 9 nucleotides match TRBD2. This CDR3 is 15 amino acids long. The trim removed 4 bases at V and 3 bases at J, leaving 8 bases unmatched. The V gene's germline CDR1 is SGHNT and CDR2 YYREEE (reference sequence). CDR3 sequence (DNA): TGTGCCAGCAGCCCATTAGCGGGAGCCCTCTACGAGCAGTACTTC. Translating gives CASSPLAGALYEQYF. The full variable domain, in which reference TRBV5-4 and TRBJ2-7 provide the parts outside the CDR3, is ETGVTQSPTHLIKTRGQQVTLRCSSQSGHNTVSWYQQALGQGPQFIFQYYREEENGRGNFPPRFSGLQFPNYSSELNVNALELDDSALYLCASSPLAGALYEQYFGPGTRLTVT.

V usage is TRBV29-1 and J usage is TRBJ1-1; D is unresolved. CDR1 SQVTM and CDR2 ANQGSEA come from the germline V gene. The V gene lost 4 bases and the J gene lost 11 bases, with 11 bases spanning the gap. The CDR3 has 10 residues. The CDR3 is CSVVSEVAFF. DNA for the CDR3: TGCAGCGTTGTATCAGAAGTGGCTTTCTTT.

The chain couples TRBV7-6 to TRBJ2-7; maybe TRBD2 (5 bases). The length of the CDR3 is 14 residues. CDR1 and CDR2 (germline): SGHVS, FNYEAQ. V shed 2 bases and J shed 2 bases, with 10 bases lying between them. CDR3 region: CASSLYGVPYEQYF. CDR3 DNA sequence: TGTGCCAGCAGCTTATACGGGGTACCCTACGAGCAGTACTTC.

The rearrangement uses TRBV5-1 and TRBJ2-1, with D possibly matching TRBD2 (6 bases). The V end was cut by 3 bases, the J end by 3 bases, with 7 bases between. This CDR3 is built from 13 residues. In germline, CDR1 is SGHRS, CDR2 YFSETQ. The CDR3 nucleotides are TGCGCCAGCAGCTCTAGCGTCTACAATGAGCAGTTCTTC. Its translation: CASSSSVYNEQFF. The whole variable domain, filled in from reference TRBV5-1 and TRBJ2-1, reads KAGVTQTPRYLIKTRGQQVTLSCSPISGHRSVSWYQQTPGQGLQFLFEYFSETQRNKGNFPGRFSGRQFSNSRSEMNVSTLELGDSALYLCASSSSVYNEQFFGPGTRLTVL.

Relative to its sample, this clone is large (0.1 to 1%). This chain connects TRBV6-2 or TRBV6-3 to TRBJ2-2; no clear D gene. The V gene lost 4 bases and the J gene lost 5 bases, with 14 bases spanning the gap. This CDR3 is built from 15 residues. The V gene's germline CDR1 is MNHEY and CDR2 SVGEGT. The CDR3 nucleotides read TGTGCCAGCAGTTTCGGAAGTGAGGAAACCGGGGAGCTGTTTTTT. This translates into CASSFGSEETGELFF.

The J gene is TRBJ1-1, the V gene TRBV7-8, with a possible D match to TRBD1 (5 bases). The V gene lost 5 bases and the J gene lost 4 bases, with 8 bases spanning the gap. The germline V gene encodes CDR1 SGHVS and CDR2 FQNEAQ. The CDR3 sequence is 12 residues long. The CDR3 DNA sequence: TGTGCCAGCAGCCAGACAGTCACTGAAGCTTTCTTT. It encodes CASSQTVTEAFF.

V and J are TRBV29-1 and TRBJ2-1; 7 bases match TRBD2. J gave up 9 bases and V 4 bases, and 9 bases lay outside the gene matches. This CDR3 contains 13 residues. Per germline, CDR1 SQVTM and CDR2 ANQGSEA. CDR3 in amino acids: CSVGPSGTGEQFF. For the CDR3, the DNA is TGCAGCGTTGGGCCTAGCGGAACTGGTGAGCAGTTCTTC.

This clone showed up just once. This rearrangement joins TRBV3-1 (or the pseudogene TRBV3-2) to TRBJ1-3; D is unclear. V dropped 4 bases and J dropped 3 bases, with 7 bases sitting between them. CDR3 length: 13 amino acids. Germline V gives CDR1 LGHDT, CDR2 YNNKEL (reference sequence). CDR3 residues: CASSRGGGNTIYF. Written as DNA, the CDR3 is TGTGCCAGCAGCCGGGGAGGTGGAAACACCATATATTTT.

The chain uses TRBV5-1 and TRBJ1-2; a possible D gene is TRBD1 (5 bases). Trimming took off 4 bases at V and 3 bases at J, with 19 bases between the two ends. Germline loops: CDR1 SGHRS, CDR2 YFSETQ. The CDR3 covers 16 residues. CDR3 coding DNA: TGCGCCAGCAGCCCGAGCGTCGGGGGAAGGCACTATGGCTACACCTTC. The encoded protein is CASSPSVGGRHYGYTF.

CDR3 region: CASSPGIGLNYGYTF. In DNA, the CDR3 is TGTGCCAGCAGCCCGGGGATAGGGCTTAACTATGGCTACACCTTC. J is TRBJ1-2 and V is TRBV9; D is ambiguous. Trimming left V 4 bases short and J 1 base short, with 14 bases between. Germline V CDR1 and CDR2: SGDLS, YYNGEE. The CDR3 has 15 amino acids.